The next 15 T cell receptor beta chains were all read from a single sample in a study of shared clonotypes between healthy human individuals. Sequenced by immunoSEQ multiplex PCR; TCRdb stores in-frame clones only, minus some. There are roughly 2 million clones in the sample; about 95% occur only once, and under 0.15% lies in the top ten. The sample taken for sequencing was naive CD4+ T cells sorted from blood. Stated subset: CD45RA+ positively selected. These receptors were collected from a man aged 18-30 years in good health.

This clone was picked up one time. This specimen includes other DNA sequences encoding the same CDR3. The CDR3 here is CASSRTGTGTYEQYF. Here the CDR3 DNA reads TGTGCCAGCAGCCGGACCGGGACAGGGACCTACGAGCAGTACTTC. This rearrangement joins TRBV5-4 to TRBJ2-7, with 9 bases identical to TRBD1. The CDR3 sequence is 15 residues long. The ends lost 4 bases at V and 2 bases at J; junction bases unmatched: 7. Germline CDR1 and CDR2: SGHNT and YYREEE (reference sequence).

This sequence joins TRBV13 and TRBJ2-7, with 12 bases that match TRBD2. With 8 bases clipped from V and 1 base from J, the junction kept 3 bases outside the gene matches. From germline, CDR1 is PRHDT and CDR2 FYEKMQ (reference sequence). The CDR3 contains 14 residues. CDR3 bases: TGTGCCAGCCGGACTAGCGGGGTTTCCTACGAGCAGTACTTC. Protein sequence: CASRTSGVSYEQYF.

Turning to this clone: Other DNA sequences within the sample encode an identical CDR3. The V gene is TRBV2, the J gene TRBJ1-3; D gene uncertain. Deletions cut 4 bases from V and 0 bases from J, with 10 bases between. The length of the CDR3 is 15 residues. CDR1 is SNHLY, CDR2 FYNNEI, per germline. The CDR3 spells CASSVGELSGNTIYF. In DNA form, the CDR3 reads TGTGCCAGCAGTGTTGGGGAACTCTCTGGAAACACCATATATTTT.

The chain links TRBV9 to TRBJ1-2, with D maybe TRBD1 (5 bases). Trimming took off 0 bases at V and 5 bases at J, with 11 bases between the two ends. CDR3 length: 14 amino acids. Germline V CDR1 and CDR2: SGDLS, YYNGEE. The CDR3: CASSVEGLGYGYTF. Here the CDR3 DNA reads TGTGCCAGCAGCGTAGAGGGGCTCGGGTATGGCTACACCTTC.

The gene calls are TRBV10-3 and TRBJ1-6; D gene uncertain. CDR3 length: 15 amino acids. Germline assignment: CDR1 ENHRY and CDR2 SYGVKD. The V end was cut by 0 bases, the J end by 5 bases, with 8 bases between. The CDR3, as DNA: TGTGCCATCAGTGAGTCAACGGATAATAATTCACCCCTCCACTTT. It is translated as CAISESTDNNSPLHF.

This chain links TRBV10-2 with TRBJ1-1, with 7 bases lining up with TRBD1. Germline V gives CDR1 WSHSY, CDR2 SAAADI. The CDR3 totals 14 residues. With V trimmed by 10 bases and J by 4 bases, 12 bases remained unmatched. The CDR3 spells CATIGQAGATEAFF. In nucleotides, the CDR3 is TGCGCCACCATAGGACAGGCAGGGGCCACTGAAGCTTTCTTT.

J is TRBJ2-1 and V is TRBV15, with D possibly being TRBD1 (5 bases). Germline-derived CDR1 and CDR2 are LNHNV and YYDKDF (reference sequence). Trimming removed 5 bases from V and 3 bases from J, with 11 bases in between. The CDR3 has 14 amino acids. The CDR3 bases are TGTGCCACCAGCCGCGACAGAGTCTACAATGAGCAGTTCTTC. This encodes CATSRDRVYNEQFF.

The chain carries TRBV18 and TRBJ2-7; D call uncertain. The V gene's germline CDR1 is KGHSH and CDR2 LQKENI. This CDR3 region has 13 residues. V dropped 3 bases and J dropped 7 bases, with 13 bases sitting between them. The CDR3: CASSPDMLEEQYF. The DNA for the CDR3 is TGTGCCAGCTCACCTGACATGCTCGAGGAGCAGTACTTC.

This sequence joins TRBV6-6 and TRBJ2-1; D unresolved. Germline CDR1 and CDR2: MNHNY and SVGAGI (reference sequence). The CDR3 sequence is 15 residues long. Trimming took 2 bases from V and 3 from J, leaving 11 bases between them. CDR3 in DNA: TGTGCCAGCAGTTACAGTAGGCCTCTCTACAATGAGCAGTTCTTC. It yields the protein CASSYSRPLYNEQFF.

This chain uses TRBV6-1 with TRBJ1-5; D is uncertain. Between the trimmed V and J ends, which lost 3 bases and 9 bases, there was a span of 24 bases. The CDR3 is 17 residues long. Germline lookup yields CDR1 MNHNS and CDR2 SASEGT. In DNA, the CDR3 is TGTGCCAGCAGTGAGGAGGCCCGAATCGCCGAACGTGGGCCCCAGCATTTT. It translates to CASSEEARIAERGPQHF.

The chain couples TRBV7-2 to TRBJ1-1; D gene uncertain. CDR3 length equals 14 residues. Germline V gives CDR1 SGHTA, CDR2 FQGNSA. The V end lost 6 bases, the J end lost 4 bases, and 15 bases lay between the germline ends. The CDR3 DNA reads TGTGCCAGCAGTCCCGTCGAGGGCCCCACTGAAGCTTTCTTT. It yields the protein CASSPVEGPTEAFF. Looking up the rest from reference TRBV7-2 and TRBJ1-1 gives the full variable domain: GAGVSQSPSNKVTEKGKDVELRCDPISGHTALYWYRQSLGQGLEFLIYFQGNSAPDKSGLPSDRFSAERTGGSVSTLTIQRTQQEDSAVYLCASSPVEGPTEAFFGQGTRLTVV.

The chain couples TRBV5-4 to TRBJ2-7; D perhaps matches TRBD2 (6 bases). This CDR3 comprises 17 residues. The germline CDR1 and CDR2 sequences are SGHNT and YYREEE (reference sequence). The V gene lost 0 bases and the J gene lost 1 base, with 17 bases spanning the gap. The CDR3 nucleotides are TGTGCCAGCAGCTTGGCCGGTAGGACTACTTTTTCCTACGAGCAGTACTTC. This codes for CASSLAGRTTFSYEQYF. The entire variable domain, with the rest obtained from reference TRBV5-4 and TRBJ2-7, is as follows: ETGVTQSPTHLIKTRGQQVTLRCSSQSGHNTVSWYQQALGQGPQFIFQYYREEENGRGNFPPRFSGLQFPNYSSELNVNALELDDSALYLCASSLAGRTTFSYEQYFGPGTRLTVT.

The chain employs TRBV5-4 and TRBJ1-2; TRBD1 matches 8 bases. Unmatched junction bases numbered 12, after V lost 0 bases and J lost 8 bases. CDR1 and CDR2 from the germline V gene are SGHNT and YYREEE (reference sequence). The CDR3 has 16 residues. The CDR3: CASSLDPDRGRSGYTF. In DNA form, the CDR3 reads TGTGCCAGCAGCTTGGACCCCGACAGGGGACGGTCCGGCTACACCTTC.

On this clone: A much larger clone is a single base away; this may be a read error. The chain uses TRBV14 and TRBJ1-1; 9 bases align to TRBD1. Germline assignment: CDR1 SGHDN and CDR2 FVKESK. This CDR3 is 14 amino acids long. For the CDR3, the DNA is TGTGTCAGCAGCTCCCGGGGACAGGGACGCAGGGCTTTCTTT. Translated: CVSSSRGQGRRAFF.

On this clone: The same CDR3 can be traced to other DNA sequences in this sample. The CDR3 is CASSPTGGETQYF. The DNA of the CDR3 is TGTGCCAGCTCACCCACAGGGGGTGAGACCCAGTACTTC. The chain employs TRBV18 and TRBJ2-5; 8 bases are a match to TRBD1. V shed 3 bases, J shed 5 bases, and the junction held 2 bases outside the gene matches. CDR3 length: 13 amino acids. CDR1 is KGHSH and CDR2 is LQKENI in the germline V gene.